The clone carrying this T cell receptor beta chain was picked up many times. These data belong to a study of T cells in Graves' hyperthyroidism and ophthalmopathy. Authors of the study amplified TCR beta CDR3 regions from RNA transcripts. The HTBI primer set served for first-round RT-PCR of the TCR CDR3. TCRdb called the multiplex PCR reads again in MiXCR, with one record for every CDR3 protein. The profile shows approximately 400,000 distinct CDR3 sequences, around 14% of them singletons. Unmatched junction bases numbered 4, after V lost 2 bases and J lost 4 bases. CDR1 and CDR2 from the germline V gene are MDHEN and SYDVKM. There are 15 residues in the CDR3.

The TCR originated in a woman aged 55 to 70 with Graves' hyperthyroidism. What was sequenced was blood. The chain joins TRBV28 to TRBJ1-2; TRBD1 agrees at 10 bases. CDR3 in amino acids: CASSLPTGGIYGYTF. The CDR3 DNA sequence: TGTGCCAGCAGTTTACCGACAGGGGGCATCTATGGCTACACCTTC.